Below are 21 T cell receptor beta chains sequenced from a single sample in a study of T cell responses to AZD1222 COVID-19 vaccine (dated by TCRdb to the early 2020s). The library was obtained by the immunoSEQ multiplex PCR assay. This is the immuneACCESS table as TCRdb keeps it, with only in-frame sequences that have V and J called. A part of the clones is gone; compared with another copy, unresolved V genes explain less than half, and the rest is unexplained. In this sample the table shows some 150,000 clones, 75% to 95% of which occur a single time. The ten most abundant clones make up approximately 2.9% of the sample. The sample's time point label, decoded: baseline before first vaccination. Sample treatment or condition, as interpreted from the label and publication: meningococcal conjugate vaccine given as trial control. The sequences come from peripheral blood, collected on day 0 of MenACWY control vaccination. These receptors were taken from an adult in good health.

This clone was counted a few times. This chain joins TRBV3-1 (or the pseudogene TRBV3-2) and TRBJ1-1; D may be TRBD1 (5 bases). In germline, CDR1 is LGHDT, CDR2 YNNKEL (reference sequence). The CDR3 is 14 amino acids. V dropped 1 base and J dropped 2 bases, with 8 bases sitting between them. CDR3 sequence (DNA): TGTGCCAGCAGCCAAGCGGACACTAACACTGAAGCTTTCTTT. It codes for CASSQADTNTEAFF.

J is TRBJ2-7 and V is TRBV27; D unresolved. Looked up from germline, CDR1 is MNHEY and CDR2 is SMNVEV (reference sequence). This CDR3 has 12 amino acids. V dropped 7 bases and J dropped 5 bases, with 12 bases sitting between them. CDR3 coding DNA: TGTGCCAGCACAGACACTTCCAACGAGCAGTACTTC. Protein sequence: CASTDTSNEQYF.

This chain links TRBV27 with TRBJ1-1; the D gene is possibly TRBD1 (6 bases). V lost 7 bases, J lost 0 bases, and 15 bases lay in between. From germline, CDR1 is MNHEY and CDR2 SMNVEV (reference sequence). This CDR3 region has 15 residues. This CDR3 is CASTSGVRMNTEAFF. The CDR3, as DNA: TGTGCCAGCACTTCAGGGGTCCGCATGAACACTGAAGCTTTCTTT.

J is TRBJ2-7 and V is TRBV18, with 7 bases that match TRBD2. The V and J ends lost 11 bases and 1 base, in that order; junction bases with no gene match: 8. In germline, CDR1 is KGHSH, CDR2 LQKENI. There are 13 residues in the CDR3. CDR3 residues: CAARGGSSYEQYF. The CDR3 nucleotides read TGTGCCGCCCGGGGCGGGAGTTCCTACGAGCAGTACTTC. The full variable domain, in which reference TRBV18 and TRBJ2-7 provide the parts outside the CDR3, is NAGVMQNPRHLVRRRGQEARLRCSPMKGHSHVYWYRQLPEEGLKFMVYLQKENIIDESGMPKERFSAEFPKEGPSILRIQQVVRGDSAAYFCAARGGSSYEQYFGPGTRLTVT.

The CDR3 here is CASSILAGDGSYNEQFF. The DNA for the CDR3 is TGTGCCAGTAGTATACTAGCGGGGGATGGCTCCTACAATGAGCAGTTCTTC. The chain joins TRBV19 to TRBJ2-1; TRBD2 agrees at 10 bases. CDR1 and CDR2 from the germline V gene are LNHDA and SQIVND (reference sequence). The CDR3 extends over 17 amino acids. V lost 2 bases, J lost 0 bases, and 4 bases stayed unmatched.

The CDR3 protein is CASSERGRGAPLGYTF. The CDR3 coding sequence is TGTGCCAGCAGTGAAAGAGGGAGAGGGGCGCCTCTTGGCTACACCTTC. The genes are TRBV25-1 and TRBJ1-2; D might be TRBD1 (5 bases). The CDR3 covers 16 residues. Germline CDR1 is MGHDK and CDR2 is SYGVNS. The V end lost 2 bases, the J end lost 7 bases, and 20 bases lay between the germline ends.

The chain joins TRBV7-8 to TRBJ1-1; no clear D gene. In germline, CDR1 is SGHVS, CDR2 FQNEAQ. Trimming took off 0 bases at V and 0 bases at J, with 17 bases between the two ends. The CDR3 covers 18 residues. The chain's CDR3 is CASSLAFGEGPMNTEAFF. In nucleotides, the CDR3 is TGTGCCAGCAGCTTAGCGTTCGGGGAGGGCCCAATGAACACTGAAGCTTTCTTT.

The chain uses TRBV6-4 and TRBJ2-3, with D unresolved. V was cut by 3 bases and J by 0 bases, with 4 bases left in between. Germline-derived CDR1 and CDR2 are MRHNA and SNTAGT. This CDR3 has 13 residues. The CDR3 DNA follows: TGTGCCAGCAGTGAACACAGCACAGATACGCAGTATTTT. It encodes CASSEHSTDTQYF.

The chain couples TRBV18 to TRBJ2-1; D ambiguous. Between the trimmed V and J ends, which lost 0 bases and 5 bases, there was a span of 8 bases. CDR3 length: 14 residues. Germline CDR1 KGHSH, CDR2 LQKENI. The CDR3 nucleotides read TGTGCCAGCTCACCACCGGCCCAGAACAATGAGCAGTTCTTC. Protein sequence: CASSPPAQNNEQFF.

This chain connects TRBV9 to TRBJ2-1; 9 nucleotides agree with TRBD2. This CDR3 spans 15 amino acids. V gave up 4 bases and J gave up 5 bases; unmatched junction bases: 7. Germline-derived CDR1 and CDR2 are SGDLS and YYNGEE. The CDR3 bases are TGTGCCAGCAGCCCACCAGGACTAGCGCACAATGAGCAGTTCTTC. This codes for CASSPPGLAHNEQFF.

The CDR3 sequence is CASRGTGYSTDTQYF. In DNA, the CDR3 is TGTGCCAGCAGGGGGACAGGGTATAGCACAGATACGCAGTATTTT. The chain combines TRBV2 with TRBJ2-3, with 9 bases fitting TRBD1. The germline V gene has CDR1 SNHLY and CDR2 FYNNEI. The CDR3 contains 15 residues. V lost 6 bases to trimming and J lost 0 bases; unmatched junction nucleotides: 4.

The chain employs TRBV27 and TRBJ1-2, with TRBD1 matching over 9 bases. Germline V lookup: CDR1 MNHEY, CDR2 SMNVEV (reference sequence). The V gene end was trimmed by 3 bases and the J gene end by 5 bases; junction bases not matched to a gene: 7. The CDR3 totals 15 residues. The CDR3 spells CASSLGQGRAYGYTF. The CDR3 nucleotides are TGTGCCAGCAGTTTGGGACAGGGCAGGGCTTATGGCTACACCTTC.

The genes are TRBV15 and TRBJ1-1; D remains unclear. The germline V gene has CDR1 LNHNV and CDR2 YYDKDF (reference sequence). V lost 4 bases, J lost 0 bases, and 6 bases lay in between. There are 13 residues in the CDR3. The DNA of the CDR3 is TGTGCCACCAGCACTGTCATGAACACTGAAGCTTTCTTT. This translates into CATSTVMNTEAFF.

The chain joins TRBV13 to TRBJ1-1, with 7 bases matching TRBD1. V gave up 5 bases and J gave up 7 bases; unmatched junction bases: 4. Germline V gene data show CDR1 as PRHDT and CDR2 as FYEKMQ (reference sequence). CDR3 size: 12 residues. DNA of the CDR3: TGTGCCAGCAGCCAACGGACAGGTGAAGCTTTCTTT. Its protein product is CASSQRTGEAFF.

In its sample, this clone was seen once. The chain combines TRBV19 with TRBJ2-2; 9 nucleotides line up with TRBD2. The CDR3 contains 16 residues. The V gene's germline CDR1 is LNHDA and CDR2 SQIVND (reference sequence). V shed 1 base and J 7 bases; nucleotides not matched to a gene: 7. The CDR3 here is CASSIVRLAEGGELFF. The CDR3 nucleotides are TGTGCCAGTAGTATAGTACGACTAGCGGAGGGCGGGGAGCTGTTTTTT.

The CDR3 sequence is CASSLRFLPSYNEQFF. The CDR3 bases are TGTGCCAGCAGCTTACGCTTCCTCCCCTCCTACAATGAGCAGTTCTTC. The chain combines TRBV11-3 with TRBJ2-1; D not resolved. CDR3 length equals 16 residues. Trimming stripped 2 bases from V and 0 bases from J, with 11 bases between. CDR1 is SGHNT and CDR2 is YENEEA in the germline V gene.

The gene calls are TRBV27 and TRBJ2-7, with D perhaps TRBD2 (6 bases). Trimming took off 5 bases at V and 6 bases at J, with 14 bases between the two ends. The CDR3 is made up of 13 amino acids. Germline values: CDR1 MNHEY, CDR2 SMNVEV (reference sequence). The CDR3 coding sequence is TGTGCCAGCAGTACCGGGACTCTGGGCGAGCAGTACTTC. The encoded protein is CASSTGTLGEQYF.

V usage is TRBV29-1 and J usage is TRBJ1-2; 9 bases line up with TRBD1. From germline, CDR1 is SQVTM and CDR2 ANQGSEA. The J segment lost 7 bases and the V segment lost 8 bases, leaving 8 bases of the junction unmatched. CDR3 length equals 12 residues. The CDR3 sequence: CSLRDRDRGYTF. In nucleotides, the CDR3 is TGCAGCCTCCGGGACAGGGATCGTGGCTACACCTTC.

V is TRBV6-2 or TRBV6-3 and J is TRBJ2-7; D not certain. V lost 5 bases and J 2 bases, leaving 7 bases between the germline ends. Germline lookup yields CDR1 MNHEY and CDR2 SVGEGT. This CDR3 is built from 12 residues. The CDR3 loop is CASSPWAYEQYF. DNA for the CDR3: TGTGCCAGCAGTCCCTGGGCCTACGAGCAGTACTTC.

The rearrangement joins TRBV5-5 to TRBJ1-2, with a tentative D call TRBD1 (5 bases). Trimming removed 0 bases at V and 8 bases at J, with 14 bases between. Germline CDR1 is SGHKS and CDR2 is YYEKEE (reference sequence). The CDR3 runs 14 residues. Here the CDR3 DNA reads TGTGCCAGCAGCTTGGGTCAGGGTTTTAGCGGCTACACCTTC. The encoded protein is CASSLGQGFSGYTF.

The chain is built from TRBV3-1 (or the pseudogene TRBV3-2) and TRBJ1-2; a possible D gene is TRBD1 (5 bases). Germline assignment: CDR1 LGHDT and CDR2 YNNKEL (reference sequence). The CDR3 length is 13 residues. Between the trimmed V and J ends, which lost 0 bases and 8 bases, there was a span of 10 bases. CDR3 sequence: CASSQDRVGGYTF. The CDR3 DNA reads TGTGCCAGCAGCCAAGACAGGGTAGGAGGCTACACCTTC.